This T cell receptor (beta chain) was profiled in a study of PD-1 blockade in classical Hodgkin lymphoma (dated by TCRdb to 2019 to 2021). At the level of the whole study: Nivolumab dosing was 3 mg/kg intravenously every 2 weeks, continuing until either disease progression or unacceptable toxicity. The study used TCR beta sequencing and CyTOF to define a peripheral blood immune signature of response to PD-1 blockade in classical Hodgkin lymphoma. Here is what the overall study found, with its caveats: A significant rise by C4D1 was seen in CD4+ but not CD8+ TCR diversity (p=0.0027 vs p=0.16), with the rise being most apparent in complete responders (p=0.02). Newly diagnosed patients were reported to have lower baseline TCR diversity than healthy donors, and relapsed/refractory patients were reported to have lower baseline TCR diversity still. Lower diversity was seen in patients whose nivolumab began less than 1 year after ASCT, and these patients were left out of later analyses so that immune reconstitution would not confound the results. The study covered only a single clinical trial cohort, and the causes of the repertoire differences, possibly disease activity or prior therapy, were still not defined. Baseline diversity similar to that of newly diagnosed patients was observed in trial patients achieving complete response, whereas significantly lower diversity was observed in partial responders and progressors.

The CDR3 covers 14 residues, taking in both the cysteine and the phenylalanine. The DNA shown is the 42-base CDR3, in frame from base 1. The germline V gene encodes CDR1 LNHDA and CDR2 SQIVND (reference sequence). The trim is 5 bases for V and 2 bases for J, with a gap of 13 bases between the germline ends. Genomic DNA was isolated using the Qiagen DNeasy kit from unsorted PBMCs as well as from negatively selected CD4+ and CD8+ fractions. TCR beta CDR3 regions were subjected to amplification by immunoSEQ multiplex PCR with primers that anneal to V and J segments. A synthetic immune receptor repertoire was used to minimize amplification bias, and remaining bias was computationally removed after sequencing. Under the source paper's analysis protocol: Repertoire diversity was quantified as the Shannon entropy index using custom Python scripts. Unsorted, CD4+ and CD8+ repertoires were examined separately, except in combined analyses, for which CD4+ and CD8+ sequences were merged in silico. A clone was considered expanded if an increase in frequency of at least 2-fold after treatment relative to C1D1 was found, and a pseudocount of 0.5 was applied to clones undetected at baseline. Singleton clones were defined as clones with 0 or 1 copy at C1D1, and non-singleton clones were defined as clones with 2 or more copies. Clones expanded in unsorted samples were labelled as CD4+, CD8+ or unknown by matching protein sequences in sorted samples from the same patient. Wilcoxon tests on paired samples were used to test diversity changes from C1D1 to C4D1. TCRdb's version of the immuneACCESS table is confined to in-frame rearrangements and falls short of the full clone set. An unresolved V gene accounts for under half of the shortfall where checked; the remainder is of unknown origin. The V and J calls and the clone size are those of that table, but D and trimming were determined from the DNA. Within this sample are 70,000 to 80,000 clones, with 85% to 95% of them counted one time only. The ten largest clones take up 7.5% to 9.5% of the sample.

Concerning this clone itself: Its recognized antigen is unknown. No per-base quality is available; no much larger clone lies one base away.

According to the study, the label for this sample's time point signals: cycle 1 day 1 (C1D1), immediately before nivolumab initiation. All trial patients had relapsed after autologous stem cell transplantation, with cohorts A, B and C differing in prior brentuximab vedotin exposure. The trial cohort comprised some 60 patients with relapsed/refractory classical Hodgkin lymphoma whose best overall responses were complete response, partial response or progressive disease. In the multi-cohort phase II CheckMate 205 trial, trial patients received single-agent nivolumab. An independent review committee assessed best overall response using the 2007 International Working Group response criteria. PBMCs from the trial were collected at three points: immediately before nivolumab initiation (C1D1), and during therapy at cycle 2 day 1 and cycle 4 day 1. After peripheral blood was drawn into 8 mL Vacutainer Cell Preparation Tubes, PBMCs were isolated by centrifugation and then cryopreserved.

This sequence uses TRBV19 and TRBJ2-7; perhaps TRBD2 is the D gene, with 5 bases matching. The TCR sequence derives from a human donor with classical Hodgkin lymphoma. The sequenced sample was peripheral blood mononuclear cells (PBMCs), obtained at baseline. The DNA sequence is given as TGTGCCAGTAGTTTCCTAGCAATCGCCTACGAGCAGTACTTC. Its product reads: CASSFLAIAYEQYF.